This TCR beta chain was identified in a study of blood T cell repertoires in COVID-19. J was trimmed by 2 bases and V by 4 bases; bases with no gene match: 6. There are 15 residues in the CDR3. Looked up from germline, CDR1 is SGHAT and CDR2 is FQNNGV. Sequenced by immunoSEQ multiplex PCR; TCRdb stores in-frame clones only, minus some. The table shows 380,000 or so clones, with around 90% occurring only once. The TCR was taken from a woman aged 40 to 49 with acute COVID-19. This chain links TRBV11-2 with TRBJ2-7; 9 nucleotides match TRBD2. Sequencing used PBMCs or T cells enriched from blood (not recorded which). The CDR3 spells CASSSLGGGAYEQYF. The CDR3 DNA follows: TGTGCCAGCAGCTCCCTCGGCGGGGGGGCCTACGAGCAGTACTTC. Full variable domain (rest looked up from reference TRBV11-2 and TRBJ2-7): EAGVAQSPRYKIIEKRQSVAFWCNPISGHATLYWYQQILGQGPKLLIQFQNNGVVDDSQLPKDRFSAERLKGVDSTLKIQPAKLEDSAVYLCASSSLGGGAYEQYFGPGTRLTVT.